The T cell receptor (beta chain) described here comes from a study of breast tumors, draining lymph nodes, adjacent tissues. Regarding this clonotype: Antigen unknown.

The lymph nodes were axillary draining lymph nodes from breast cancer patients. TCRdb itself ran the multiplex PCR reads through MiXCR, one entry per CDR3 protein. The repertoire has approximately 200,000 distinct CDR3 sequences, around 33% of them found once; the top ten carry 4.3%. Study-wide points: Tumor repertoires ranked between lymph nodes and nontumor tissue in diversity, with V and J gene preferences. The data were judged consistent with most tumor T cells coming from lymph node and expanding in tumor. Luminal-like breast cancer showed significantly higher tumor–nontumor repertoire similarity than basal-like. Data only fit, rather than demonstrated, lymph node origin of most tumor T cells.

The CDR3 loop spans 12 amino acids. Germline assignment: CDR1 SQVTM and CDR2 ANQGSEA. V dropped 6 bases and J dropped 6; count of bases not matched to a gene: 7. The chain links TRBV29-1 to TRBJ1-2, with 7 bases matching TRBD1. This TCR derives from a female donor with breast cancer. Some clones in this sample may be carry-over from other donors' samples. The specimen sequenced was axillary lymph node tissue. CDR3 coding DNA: TGCAGCGTAGGGACAGAGGGCGATGGCTACACCTTC. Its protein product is CSVGTEGDGYTF.